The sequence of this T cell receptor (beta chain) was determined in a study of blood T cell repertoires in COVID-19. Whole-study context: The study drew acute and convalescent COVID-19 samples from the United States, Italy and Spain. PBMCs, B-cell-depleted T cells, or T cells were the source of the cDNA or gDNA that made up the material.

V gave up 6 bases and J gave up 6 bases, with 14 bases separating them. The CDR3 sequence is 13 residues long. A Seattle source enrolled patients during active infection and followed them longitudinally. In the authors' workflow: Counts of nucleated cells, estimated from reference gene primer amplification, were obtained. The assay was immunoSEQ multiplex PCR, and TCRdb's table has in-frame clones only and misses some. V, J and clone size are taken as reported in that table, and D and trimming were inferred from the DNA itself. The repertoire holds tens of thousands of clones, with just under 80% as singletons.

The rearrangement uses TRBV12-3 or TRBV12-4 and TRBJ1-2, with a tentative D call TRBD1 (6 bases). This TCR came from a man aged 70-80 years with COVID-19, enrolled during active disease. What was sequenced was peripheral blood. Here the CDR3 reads CASSPTGTHGYTF. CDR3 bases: TGTGCCAGCAGCCCAACAGGGACCCATGGCTACACCTTC.